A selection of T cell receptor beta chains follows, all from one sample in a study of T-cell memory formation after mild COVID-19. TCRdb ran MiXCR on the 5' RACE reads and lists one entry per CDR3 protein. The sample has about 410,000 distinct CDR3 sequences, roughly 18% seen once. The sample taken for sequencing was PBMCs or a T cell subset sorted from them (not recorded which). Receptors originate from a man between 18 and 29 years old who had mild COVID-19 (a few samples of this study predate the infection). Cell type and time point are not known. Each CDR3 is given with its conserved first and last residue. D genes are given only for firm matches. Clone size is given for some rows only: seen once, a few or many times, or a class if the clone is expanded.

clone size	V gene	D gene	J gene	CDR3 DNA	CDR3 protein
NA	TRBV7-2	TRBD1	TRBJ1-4	TGTGCCAGCAGCTCCATATCGGACAGGGAGAGTGAAAAACTGTTTTTT	CASSSISDRESEKLFF
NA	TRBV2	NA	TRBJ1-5	TGTGCCAGCAGTGGTGAGGTCGGCTACAATCAGCCCCAGCATTTT	CASSGEVGYNQPQHF
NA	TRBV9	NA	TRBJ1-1	TGTGCCAGCAGCGCCCCGGGGAACACTGAAGCTTTCTTT	CASSAPGNTEAFF
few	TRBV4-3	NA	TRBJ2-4	TGCGCCAGCAGCCAAGAGGTCGCAAGATCCGGCATTCAGTACTTC	CASSQEVARSGIQYF
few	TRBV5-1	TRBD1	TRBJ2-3	TGCGCCAGCAGCTTGGATACGGACAGGGCAGATACGCAGTATTTT	CASSLDTDRADTQYF
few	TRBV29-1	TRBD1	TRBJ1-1	TGCAGCGGACAGGGCACTGAAGCTTTCTTT	CSGQGTEAFF
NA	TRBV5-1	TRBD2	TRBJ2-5	TGCGCCAGCAGCTTGGCCCCTAGCGGGGGGGCTGGGGAGACCCAGTACTTC	CASSLAPSGGAGETQYF
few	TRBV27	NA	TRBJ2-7	TGTGCCAGCAGACCAGGCGGAGGATGGGCCGAGCAGTACTTC	CASRPGGGWAEQYF
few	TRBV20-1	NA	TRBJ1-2	TGCAGTGCTAGTAAACCCGGGACCTCAAGGAACTATGGCTACACCTTC	CSASKPGTSRNYGYTF
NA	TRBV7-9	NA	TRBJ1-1	TGTGCCAGCAGCTTACAACAGTCGAACACTGAAGCTTTCTTT	CASSLQQSNTEAFF
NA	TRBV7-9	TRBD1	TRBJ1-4	TGTGCCAGCAGCCTACCGACAGGGGGGAATAATGAAAAACTGTTTTTT	CASSLPTGGNNEKLFF
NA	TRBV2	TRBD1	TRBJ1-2	TGTGCCAGCAGCGACAGGGGGCGACTTTATGGCTACACCTTC	CASSDRGRLYGYTF
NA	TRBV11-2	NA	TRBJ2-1	TGTGCCAGCAGGGAAGATTGGGAGTGGTTCTTC	CASREDWEWFF
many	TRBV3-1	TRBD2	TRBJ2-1	TGTGCCAGCAGCCCCACCGGACTAGCGGGGGGAAGCTACAATGAGCAGTTCTTC	CASSPTGLAGGSYNEQFF
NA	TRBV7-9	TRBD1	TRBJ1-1	TGTGCCAGCAGCCCGAATACAGGGGTATCTGAAGCTTTCTTT	CASSPNTGVSEAFF
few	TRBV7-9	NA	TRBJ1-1	TGTGCCAGCAGCGCCCGTAGGGCGGGGGGCACTGAAGCTTTCTTT	CASSARRAGGTEAFF
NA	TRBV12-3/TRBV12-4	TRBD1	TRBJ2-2	TGTGCCAGCACGTGGGACAGCTACACCGGGGAGCTGTTTTTT	CASTWDSYTGELFF
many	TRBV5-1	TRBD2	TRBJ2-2	TGCGCCAGCAGCTTATCCGGGAGGCCCGGGGAGCTGTTTTTT	CASSLSGRPGELFF
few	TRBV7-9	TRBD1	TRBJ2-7	TGTGCCAGCAGCGGAAGCGGACAGGAGGACTCCTACGAGCAGTACTTC	CASSGSGQEDSYEQYF
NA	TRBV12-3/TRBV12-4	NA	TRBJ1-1	TGTGCCACTCTCATTGAGGGACTGGGGAACACTGAAGCTTTCTTT	CATLIEGLGNTEAFF
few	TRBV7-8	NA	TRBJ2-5	TGTGCCAGCAGCCCCGGACTGAGTTTTTCTGAGACCCAGTACTTC	CASSPGLSFSETQYF
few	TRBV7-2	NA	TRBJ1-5	TGTGCCAGCAGTATCCAGCAGAATCAGCCCCAGCATTTT	CASSIQQNQPQHF